The 3 T cell receptor beta chains in this list originate from one sample, sequenced in a study of cytomegalovirus exposure and HLA in healthy donors. Primers included in the PCR were 60 Vbeta and 13 Jbeta primers. Measured with immunoSEQ multiplex PCR; TCRdb has only the in-frame clones, and not every one. Of around 150,000 clones in the sample, roughly 78% were seen once. Sequenced sample: PBMCs. Every receptor here comes from a man aged 50-60 years in good health and CMV-seropositive.

The chain combines TRBV4-3 with TRBJ1-1; 11 bases line up with TRBD1. With V trimmed by 3 bases and J by 3 bases, 0 bases remained unmatched. The CDR3 sequence is 14 residues long. Germline loops: CDR1 LGHNA, CDR2 YSLEER. The CDR3 nucleotides are TGCGCCAGCAGCCAGGGACAGGGGGACACTGAAGCTTTCTTT. Amino acids: CASSQGQGDTEAFF.

The gene calls are TRBV4-2 and TRBJ1-6; D not resolved. The CDR3 consists of 16 residues. From germline, CDR1 is LGHNA and CDR2 YNFKEQ. V was pared by 0 bases and J by 7 bases, with 13 bases between. The CDR3 DNA follows: TGTGCCAGCAGCCAAGAACGAGGCGGGAGAAATTCACCCCTCCACTTT. It is translated as CASSQERGGRNSPLHF.

The table lists this clone with a count of one. The CDR3 reads CASSSSGNTDTQYF. Here the CDR3 DNA reads TGTGCCAGCAGCTCCAGCGGAAACACAGATACGCAGTATTTT. The chain is built from TRBV7-2 and TRBJ2-3; weak D call: TRBD2 (5 bases). With 4 bases removed from V and 2 bases from J, the gap between germline ends came to 10 bases. Germline CDR1 and CDR2: SGHTA and FQGNSA. The CDR3 length is 14 residues.